This T cell receptor (beta chain) was obtained from a study of neurological immune-mediated disorders. With 4 bases clipped from V and 3 bases from J, the junction kept 6 bases outside the gene matches. The CDR3 has 16 residues. This clonotype has at least ten counts. TCRdb processed the 5' RACE reads anew with MiXCR; each CDR3 protein has one entry. The table shows roughly 80,000 distinct CDR3 sequences, with roughly 9% occurring only once. The rearrangement joins TRBV12-3 or TRBV12-4 to TRBJ2-3, with 11 bases aligning to TRBD2. This TCR was recovered from a man in his fifties or sixties in good health. The specimen was PBMCs. Here the CDR3 DNA reads TGTGCCAGCAGTTCCTTAGCGGGAGGGGGAACAGATACGCAGTATTTT. Its translation: CASSSLAGGGTDTQYF.